The source of this T cell receptor (beta chain) is a study of T cells in Graves' hyperthyroidism and ophthalmopathy. Researchers amplified the TCR beta CDR3 regions from RNA transcripts. First-round RT-PCR of the TCR CDR3 relied on the HTBI primer set. TCRdb reprocessed the multiplex PCR reads with MiXCR, giving one entry per CDR3 protein. The data contain around 450,000 distinct CDR3 sequences, less than 20% of them seen just once; the ten biggest clones take up around 7.7%. This clonotype was observed many times. Germline CDR1 reads SGHDT; CDR2 reads YYEEEE. The V end was cut by 3 bases, the J end by 5 bases, with 14 bases between. The CDR3 runs 14 residues.

The sequenced material came from blood. The TCR originated in a young woman with Graves' hyperthyroidism. The rearrangement links TRBV5-6 to TRBJ1-2; a possible D gene is TRBD1 (5 bases). CDR3 loop: CASSWRGGGYGYTF. In nucleotides, the CDR3 is TGTGCCAGCAGCTGGAGGGGTGGAGGGTATGGCTACACCTTC.